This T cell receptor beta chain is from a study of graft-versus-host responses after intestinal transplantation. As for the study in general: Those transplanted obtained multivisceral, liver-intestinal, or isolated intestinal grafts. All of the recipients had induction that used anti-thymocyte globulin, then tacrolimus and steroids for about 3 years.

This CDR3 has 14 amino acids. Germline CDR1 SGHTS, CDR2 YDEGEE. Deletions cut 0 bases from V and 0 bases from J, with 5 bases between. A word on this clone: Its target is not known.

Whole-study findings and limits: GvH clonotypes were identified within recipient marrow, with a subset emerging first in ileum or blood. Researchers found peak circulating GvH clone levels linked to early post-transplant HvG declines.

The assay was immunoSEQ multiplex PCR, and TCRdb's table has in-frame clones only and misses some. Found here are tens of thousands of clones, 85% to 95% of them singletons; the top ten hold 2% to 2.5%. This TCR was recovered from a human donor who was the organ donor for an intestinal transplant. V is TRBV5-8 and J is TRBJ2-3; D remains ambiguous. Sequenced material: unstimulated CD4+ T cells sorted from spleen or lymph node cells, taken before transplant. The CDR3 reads CASSLAGSTDTQYF. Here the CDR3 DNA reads TGTGCCAGCAGCTTGGCTGGTAGCACAGATACGCAGTATTTT.